The clone carrying this T cell receptor (beta chain) came up many times. What it recognizes is unknown. Amplification of TCR beta CDR3 regions used RNA as the template. The HTBI set primed first-round TCR CDR3 RT-PCR. From the multiplex PCR reads, TCRdb called clonotypes with MiXCR, one entry per CDR3 protein. The repertoire holds roughly 170,000 distinct CDR3 sequences, with roughly 10% as singletons. Thyroid ultrasound, orbital computed tomography, clinical symptoms, and serum thyroxine and TRAb underpinned diagnoses. The authors obtained PBMCs from 9 to 10 ml of fresh peripheral blood. The data stem from a study of T cells in Graves' hyperthyroidism and ophthalmopathy. Whole-study findings and limits: A model using 13 V-J features told ophthalmopathy apart from stable hyperthyroidism.

Trimming stripped 0 bases from V and 5 bases from J, with 8 bases between. From germline, CDR1 is DFQATT and CDR2 SNEGSKA (reference sequence). This CDR3 has 13 residues. This TCR derives from a woman under 30 with Graves' hyperthyroidism that later progressed to Graves' ophthalmopathy. The chain is built from TRBV20-1 and TRBJ1-5; D unclear. Material: blood. CDR3 DNA: TGCAGTGCTAGAGATCTAACTGATCAGCCCCAGCATTTT. Translating gives CSARDLTDQPQHF.